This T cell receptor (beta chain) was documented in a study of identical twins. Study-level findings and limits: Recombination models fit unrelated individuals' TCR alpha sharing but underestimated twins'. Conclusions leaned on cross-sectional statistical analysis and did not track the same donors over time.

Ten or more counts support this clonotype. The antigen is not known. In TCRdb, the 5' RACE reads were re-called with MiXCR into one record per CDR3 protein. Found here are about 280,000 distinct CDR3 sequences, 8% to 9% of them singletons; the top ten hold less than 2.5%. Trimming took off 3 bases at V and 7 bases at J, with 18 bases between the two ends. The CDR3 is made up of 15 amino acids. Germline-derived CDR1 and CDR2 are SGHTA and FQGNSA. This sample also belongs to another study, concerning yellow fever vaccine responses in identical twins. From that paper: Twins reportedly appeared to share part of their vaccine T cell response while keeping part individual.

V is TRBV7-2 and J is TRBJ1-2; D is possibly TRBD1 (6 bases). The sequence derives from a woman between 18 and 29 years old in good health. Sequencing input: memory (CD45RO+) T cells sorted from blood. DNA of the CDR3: TGTGCCAGCAGCTTTTTGCGAGGGGGTTCTGTTGGCTACACCTTC. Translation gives CASSFLRGGSVGYTF.